The source of this T cell receptor (beta chain) is a study of shared clonotypes between healthy human individuals. Study as a whole: For every donor, three CD4 naive, three CD4 memory, two CD8 naive and one CD8 memory plates were used. Study-wide findings and caveats: In four donors, around 4.8% of naive CD4 clonotypes appeared in common. The four-donor shared clonotypes exceeded non-shared clonotypes in generation probability, with non-shared ones scoring lower.

Positive CCR7 selection of CD45RO-negative cells yielded the naive CD8 cells, and terminally differentiated effector memory CD45RA+ cells were excluded. Per the germline V gene, CDR1 is SGHAT and CDR2 is FQDESV (reference sequence). Germline trimming cut 2 bases from V and 3 bases from J; bases unmatched to any gene: 12. The CDR3 has 17 residues. Several immunoSEQ 96-well plates shared each subset's DNA, each plate a replicate. Measured with immunoSEQ multiplex PCR; TCRdb has only the in-frame clones, and not every one. The table has over 2,000,000 clones, over 85% seen once; the top ten hold about 1.6%. A remark on this clone: The antigen remains unidentified.

Sequencing was performed on naive CD8+ T cells from PBMCs. This chain connects TRBV11-1 to TRBJ2-5; 7 bases map to TRBD1. This TCR came from a man younger than 30 in good health. Some clones in this sample may be carry-over from other donors' samples. The CDR3 region is CASSLRGPWSEEETQYF. Here the CDR3 DNA reads TGTGCCAGCAGCTTAAGGGGGCCGTGGTCTGAGGAAGAGACCCAGTACTTC.